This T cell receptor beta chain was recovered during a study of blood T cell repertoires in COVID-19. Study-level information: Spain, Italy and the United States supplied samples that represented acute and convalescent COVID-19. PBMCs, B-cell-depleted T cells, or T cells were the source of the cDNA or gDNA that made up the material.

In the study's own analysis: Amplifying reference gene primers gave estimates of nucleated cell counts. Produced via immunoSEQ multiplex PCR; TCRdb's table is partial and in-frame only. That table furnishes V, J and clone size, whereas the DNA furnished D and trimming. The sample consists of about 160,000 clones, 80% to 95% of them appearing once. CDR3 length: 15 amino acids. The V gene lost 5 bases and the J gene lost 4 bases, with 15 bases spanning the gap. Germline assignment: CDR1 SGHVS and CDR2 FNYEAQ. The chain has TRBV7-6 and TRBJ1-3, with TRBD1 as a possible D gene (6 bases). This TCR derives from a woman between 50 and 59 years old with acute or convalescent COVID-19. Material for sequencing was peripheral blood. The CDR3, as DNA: TGTGCCAGCAGCCTAACCCCAGGGGAGGGAAACACCATATATTTT. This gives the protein CASSLTPGEGNTIYF.